This is a list of T cell receptor beta chains from one sample in a study of STAT5B mutations in CD4+ large granular lymphocyte leukemia. Clones were sequenced by immunoSEQ multiplex PCR, and TCRdb holds only the in-frame ones, with some missing. The sample comprises 45,000 or so clones, 80% to 90% of which are singletons, and about 2.8% rests with the top ten. The specimen sequenced was CD4+ T cells from blood buffy coats. The origin of the receptors is a human donor in good health. Both conserved end residues are part of each CDR3. Fields, in order: V gene, D gene, J gene, clone size, CDR3 protein, CDR3 DNA. D genes are given only for firm matches. Some rows mark clone size as missing; the rest say once, few, many or name a class of expanded clone.

v_gene: TRBV6-1
d_gene: TRBD2
j_gene: TRBJ2-1
abundance: .
CDR3aa: CASSRTSGGWDEQFF
CDR3nt: TGTGCCAGCAGTCGAACTAGCGGAGGGTGGGATGAGCAGTTCTTC

v_gene: TRBV7-3
d_gene: TRBD2
j_gene: TRBJ2-1
abundance: .
CDR3aa: CASSITASGRLNEQFF
CDR3nt: TGTGCCAGCAGCATCACGGCCAGCGGGAGGTTAAATGAGCAGTTCTTC

v_gene: TRBV27
d_gene: TRBD2
j_gene: TRBJ2-1
abundance: .
CDR3aa: CASTGRASGLEQFF
CDR3nt: TGTGCCAGCACCGGCAGGGCTAGCGGGCTTGAGCAGTTCTTC

v_gene: TRBV19
d_gene: .
j_gene: TRBJ1-5
abundance: .
CDR3aa: CASSVGLYSNQPQHF
CDR3nt: TGTGCCAGTAGTGTTGGACTGTATAGCAATCAGCCCCAGCATTTT

v_gene: TRBV14
d_gene: TRBD2
j_gene: TRBJ2-7
abundance: once
CDR3aa: CASSQDLGREGRYF
CDR3nt: TGTGCCAGCAGCCAAGATCTAGGGCGGGAGGGCCGGTACTTC

v_gene: TRBV4-1
d_gene: TRBD2
j_gene: TRBJ2-2
abundance: .
CDR3aa: CASSQEIGLAGGPNTGELFF
CDR3nt: TGCGCCAGCAGCCAAGAAATTGGACTAGCGGGAGGGCCGAATACCGGGGAGCTGTTTTTT

v_gene: TRBV4-3
d_gene: TRBD2
j_gene: TRBJ2-7
abundance: .
CDR3aa: CASSLSGTDSLAGTYEQYF
CDR3nt: TGCGCCAGCAGCCTAAGTGGTACAGACTCACTAGCGGGGACCTACGAGCAGTACTTC

v_gene: TRBV27
d_gene: .
j_gene: TRBJ2-4
abundance: .
CDR3aa: CASSLYGGSNIQYF
CDR3nt: TGTGCCAGCAGTTTATATGGGGGGAGCAACATTCAGTACTTC

v_gene: TRBV7-9
d_gene: .
j_gene: TRBJ2-1
abundance: .
CDR3aa: CASSPTGDEQFF
CDR3nt: TGTGCCAGCAGCCCGACGGGCGATGAGCAGTTCTTC

v_gene: TRBV5-1
d_gene: .
j_gene: TRBJ1-2
abundance: .
CDR3aa: CASSLAGDNYGYTF
CDR3nt: TGCGCCAGCAGCTTGGCGGGAGATAACTATGGCTACACCTTC

v_gene: TRBV13
d_gene: .
j_gene: TRBJ1-1
abundance: .
CDR3aa: CASSIRDGRGETEAFF
CDR3nt: TGTGCCAGCAGTATCCGGGATGGCAGAGGGGAAACTGAAGCTTTCTTT

v_gene: TRBV6-1
d_gene: .
j_gene: TRBJ2-1
abundance: .
CDR3aa: CASSEMVQNEQFF
CDR3nt: TGTGCCAGCAGTGAAATGGTCCAGAATGAGCAGTTCTTC

v_gene: TRBV7-2
d_gene: .
j_gene: TRBJ2-3
abundance: .
CDR3aa: CASSSLVPDTQYF
CDR3nt: TGTGCCAGCAGCTCGCTAGTGCCAGATACGCAGTATTTT

v_gene: TRBV19
d_gene: TRBD1
j_gene: TRBJ2-7
abundance: .
CDR3aa: CASSIRPGTGVHEQYF
CDR3nt: TGTGCCAGTAGTATAAGGCCCGGGACAGGGGTCCACGAGCAGTACTTC

v_gene: TRBV6-1
d_gene: .
j_gene: TRBJ1-1
abundance: once
CDR3aa: CASSRGGLNTEAFF
CDR3nt: TGTGCCAGCAGTCGGGGGGGATTGAACACTGAAGCTTTCTTT